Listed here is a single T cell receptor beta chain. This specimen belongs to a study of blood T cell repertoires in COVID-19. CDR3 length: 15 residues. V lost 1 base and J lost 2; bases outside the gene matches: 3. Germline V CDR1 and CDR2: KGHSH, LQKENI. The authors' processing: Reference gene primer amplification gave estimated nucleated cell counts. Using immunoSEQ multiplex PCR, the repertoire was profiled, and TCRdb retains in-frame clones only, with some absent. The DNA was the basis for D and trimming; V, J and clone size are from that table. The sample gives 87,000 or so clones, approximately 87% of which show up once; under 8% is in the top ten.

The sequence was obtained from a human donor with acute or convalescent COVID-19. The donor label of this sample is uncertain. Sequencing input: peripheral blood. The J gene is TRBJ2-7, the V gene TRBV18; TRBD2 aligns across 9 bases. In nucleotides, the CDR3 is TGTGCCAGCTCACCACGAGGGACTAGCACCTACGAGCAGTACTTC. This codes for CASSPRGTSTYEQYF.